This TCR beta chain was recorded in a study of cytomegalovirus exposure and HLA in healthy donors. For this clone: Its antigen is not known.

In the PCR, 60 Vbeta and 13 Jbeta primers were used. Original data processing: There were 80 million to 95 million unique TCR beta chains by a later count, and approximately 10 million of them were shared. Sequencing was performed with immunoSEQ multiplex PCR; in TCRdb, only in-frame clones are kept and a portion is missing. V, J and clone size are those of that table, while D and trimming were read from the DNA. The table shows about 130,000 clones, with 80% to 85% occurring only once. The CDR3 length is 15 residues. Unmatched junction bases numbered 7, after V lost 6 bases and J lost 4 bases. CDR1 and CDR2 (germline): ENHRY, SYGVKD. Findings and limits, study-wide: Earlier results showed most TCR beta V segments being productive about 90% or about 30% of the time. As a later analysis showed, a missense DCLRE1C variant was linked to trimming of TCR beta V- and J-genes. In vitro confirmation showed a few CMV-associated chains to be CMV antigen specific.

Sequencing was done on a sample of PBMCs. The chain employs TRBV10-3 and TRBJ1-1, with 11 bases aligning to TRBD1. This TCR derives from a woman in her twenties or thirties in good health and CMV-seronegative. In nucleotides, the CDR3 is TGTGCCATCAGGGTGGACAGGGGGCGGTTCACTGAAGCTTTCTTT. It is translated as CAIRVDRGRFTEAFF.